These T cell receptor beta chains were read from a single sample in a study of control samples from healthy donors and cancer patients. Assay used: immunoSEQ multiplex PCR; TCRdb lists only in-frame clones, some missing. The data contain roughly 170,000 clones, roughly 92% of them singletons. Sequencing was performed on blood. The receptors stem from a woman younger than 30 in good health. Each CDR3 is given with its conserved first and last residue. Each record gives: D gene, clone size, V gene, J gene, CDR3 protein, CDR3 DNA. D genes are given only for firm matches. Where a row states a size, it is once, few, many or the class of an expanded clone; other rows omit it.

d_call: .
clone_size: .
v_call: TRBV6-5
j_call: TRBJ1-1
cdr3_aa: CASSYWENTEAFF
cdr3_nt: TGTGCCAGCAGTTACTGGGAGAACACTGAAGCTTTCTTT

d_call: .
clone_size: .
v_call: TRBV18
j_call: TRBJ1-5
cdr3_aa: CASSPGGSGNSNQPQHF
cdr3_nt: TGTGCCAGCTCACCGGGGGGATCAGGGAATAGCAATCAGCCCCAGCATTTT

d_call: .
clone_size: .
v_call: TRBV7-2
j_call: TRBJ2-3
cdr3_aa: CASTLNPDTQYF
cdr3_nt: TGTGCCAGCACCCTAAACCCCGATACGCAGTATTTT

d_call: .
clone_size: .
v_call: TRBV7-9
j_call: TRBJ2-3
cdr3_aa: CASSFGQGTDTQYF
cdr3_nt: TGTGCCAGCAGCTTCGGGCAGGGGACAGATACGCAGTATTTT

d_call: .
clone_size: .
v_call: TRBV9
j_call: TRBJ2-7
cdr3_aa: CASSVGGQRTYEQYF
cdr3_nt: TGTGCCAGCAGCGTGGGGGGGCAAAGGACCTACGAGCAGTACTTC

d_call: .
clone_size: .
v_call: TRBV5-4
j_call: TRBJ2-5
cdr3_aa: CASSFDRETQYF
cdr3_nt: TGTGCCAGCAGCTTCGATCGAGAGACCCAGTACTTC

d_call: .
clone_size: .
v_call: TRBV11-3
j_call: TRBJ1-3
cdr3_aa: CASSQAGSTGNTIYF
cdr3_nt: TGTGCCAGCAGCCAAGCCGGGTCCACTGGAAACACCATATATTTT

d_call: TRBD1
clone_size: .
v_call: TRBV10-3
j_call: TRBJ1-2
cdr3_aa: CATATGTGDNYGYTF
cdr3_nt: TGTGCCACCGCGACCGGGACAGGGGATAACTATGGCTACACCTTC

d_call: TRBD1
clone_size: .
v_call: TRBV2
j_call: TRBJ1-1
cdr3_aa: CASRVTGGTEAFF
cdr3_nt: TGTGCCAGCAGAGTTACAGGGGGCACTGAAGCTTTCTTT

d_call: TRBD1
clone_size: .
v_call: TRBV19
j_call: TRBJ1-6
cdr3_aa: CASSLGQANSPLHF
cdr3_nt: TGTGCCAGTAGTCTTGGACAGGCTAATTCACCCCTCCACTTT

d_call: .
clone_size: .
v_call: TRBV12-3/TRBV12-4
j_call: TRBJ2-1
cdr3_aa: CASSPLNEQFF
cdr3_nt: TGTGCCAGCAGTCCACTCAATGAGCAGTTCTTC

d_call: .
clone_size: .
v_call: TRBV25-1
j_call: TRBJ1-1
cdr3_aa: CASTSGFKENTEAFF
cdr3_nt: TGTGCCAGCACTTCGGGCTTTAAGGAAAACACTGAAGCTTTCTTT

d_call: .
clone_size: .
v_call: TRBV27
j_call: TRBJ1-1
cdr3_aa: CASSLGGSRTEAFF
cdr3_nt: TGTGCCAGCAGTTTAGGGGGGAGTAGAACTGAAGCTTTCTTT

d_call: TRBD1
clone_size: .
v_call: TRBV10-3
j_call: TRBJ1-4
cdr3_aa: CAISEGQGREKLFF
cdr3_nt: TGTGCCATCAGTGAAGGACAGGGGCGTGAAAAACTGTTTTTT

d_call: .
clone_size: .
v_call: TRBV9
j_call: TRBJ2-5
cdr3_aa: CASTPSGTKETQYF
cdr3_nt: TGTGCCAGCACCCCCTCAGGGACGAAAGAGACCCAGTACTTC

d_call: .
clone_size: .
v_call: TRBV25-1
j_call: TRBJ1-2
cdr3_aa: CASSPPTDNYGYTF
cdr3_nt: TGTGCCAGCAGTCCTCCGACGGATAACTATGGCTACACCTTC

d_call: .
clone_size: .
v_call: TRBV6-6
j_call: TRBJ1-3
cdr3_aa: CASRWAGGGIENTIYF
cdr3_nt: TGTGCCAGCCGCTGGGCGGGGGGCGGAATAGAAAACACCATATATTTT

d_call: .
clone_size: once
v_call: TRBV6-5
j_call: TRBJ2-1
cdr3_aa: CASSRYRHNEQFF
cdr3_nt: TGTGCCAGCAGTAGATATAGGCACAATGAGCAGTTCTTC

d_call: TRBD1
clone_size: .
v_call: TRBV5-1
j_call: TRBJ1-6
cdr3_aa: CASSSSPGTGNSPLHF
cdr3_nt: TGCGCCAGCAGCTCATCCCCCGGGACAGGGAATTCACCCCTCCACTTT

d_call: .
clone_size: .
v_call: TRBV7-7
j_call: TRBJ2-2
cdr3_aa: CASSLAPPDGTGNTGELFF
cdr3_nt: TGTGCTAGCAGCTTAGCCCCCCCCGACGGGACGGGGAACACCGGGGAGCTGTTTTTT

d_call: .
clone_size: once
v_call: TRBV5-4
j_call: TRBJ2-1
cdr3_aa: CASSSAGTPGFEQFF
cdr3_nt: TGTGCCAGCAGCTCAGCCGGGACCCCTGGGTTTGAGCAGTTCTTC

d_call: .
clone_size: .
v_call: TRBV18
j_call: TRBJ1-2
cdr3_aa: CASSPPERGVYGYTF
cdr3_nt: TGTGCCAGCTCACCACCGGAACGGGGCGTCTATGGCTACACCTTC

d_call: TRBD1
clone_size: .
v_call: TRBV27
j_call: TRBJ1-2
cdr3_aa: CASSSKDRGIYGYTF
cdr3_nt: TGTGCCAGCAGTTCAAAGGACAGGGGGATCTATGGCTACACCTTC

d_call: .
clone_size: .
v_call: TRBV5-1
j_call: TRBJ2-7
cdr3_aa: CASTPGESYEQYF
cdr3_nt: TGCGCCAGCACCCCGGGGGAGTCCTACGAGCAGTACTTC